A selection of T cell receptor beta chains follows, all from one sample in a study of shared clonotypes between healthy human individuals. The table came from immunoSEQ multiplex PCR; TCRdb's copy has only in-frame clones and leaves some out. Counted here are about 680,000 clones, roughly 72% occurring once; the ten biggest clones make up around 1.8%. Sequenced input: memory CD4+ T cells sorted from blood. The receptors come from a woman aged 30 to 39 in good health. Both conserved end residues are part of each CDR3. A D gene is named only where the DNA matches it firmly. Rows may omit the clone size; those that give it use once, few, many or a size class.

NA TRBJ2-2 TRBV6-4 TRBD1 CASSVQGATGELFF TGTGCCAGCAGTGTCCAGGGGGCCACCGGGGAGCTGTTTTTT
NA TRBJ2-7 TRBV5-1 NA CASSPGDRDEQYF TGCGCCAGCAGCCCCGGAGACCGTGACGAGCAGTACTTC
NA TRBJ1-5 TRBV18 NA CASSPETGRLGQPQHF TGTGCCAGCTCACCCGAGACAGGACGGTTGGGGCAGCCCCAGCATTTT
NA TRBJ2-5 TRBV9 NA CASSVTGRETQYF TGTGCCAGCAGCGTAACAGGGCGAGAGACCCAGTACTTC
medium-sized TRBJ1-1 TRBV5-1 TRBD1 CASSTETGVTEAFF TGCGCCAGCAGCACAGAGACAGGGGTCACTGAAGCTTTCTTT
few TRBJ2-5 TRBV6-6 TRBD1 CASSQQGVQETQYF TGTGCCAGCAGTCAACAGGGGGTCCAAGAGACCCAGTACTTC
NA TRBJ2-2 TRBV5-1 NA CASSLVPGLANTGELFF TGCGCCAGCAGCTTGGTACCTGGACTTGCGAACACCGGGGAGCTGTTTTTT
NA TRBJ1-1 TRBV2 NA CASTSNRKMNTEAFF TGTGCCAGCACCTCTAACAGGAAGATGAACACTGAAGCTTTCTTT
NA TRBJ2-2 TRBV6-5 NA CASRLAGELFF TGTGCCAGCAGACTGGCCGGGGAGCTGTTTTTT
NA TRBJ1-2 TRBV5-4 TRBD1 CASRRGGQGRGYTF TGTGCCAGCAGGCGTGGCGGACAGGGCCGTGGCTACACCTTC
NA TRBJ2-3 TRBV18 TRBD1 CASSPDTGGFGTDTQYF TGTGCCAGCTCACCGGACACAGGGGGCTTCGGCACAGATACGCAGTATTTT
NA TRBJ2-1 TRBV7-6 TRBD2 CASSLAGGPHNEQFF TGTGCCAGCAGCTTAGCGGGAGGGCCCCACAATGAGCAGTTCTTC
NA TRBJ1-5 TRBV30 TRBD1 CAWTSATGGQPQHF TGTGCCTGGACCTCCGCTACAGGGGGTCAGCCCCAGCATTTT
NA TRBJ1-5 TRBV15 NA CATSRATGSSNQPQHF TGTGCCACCAGCAGAGCTACAGGGAGTAGCAATCAGCCCCAGCATTTT
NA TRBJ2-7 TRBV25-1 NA CASSESWGKEQYF TGTGCCAGCAGTGAATCCTGGGGTAAGGAGCAGTACTTC
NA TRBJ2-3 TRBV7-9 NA CASTRGAGSTDTQYF TGTGCCAGCACCAGGGGGGCAGGGAGCACAGATACGCAGTATTTT
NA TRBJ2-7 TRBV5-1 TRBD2 CASSLFPREGGEQYF TGCGCCAGCAGCTTGTTCCCCCGGGAGGGCGGCGAGCAGTACTTC
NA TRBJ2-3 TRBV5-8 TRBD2 CASRSKGGIWSDTQYF TGTGCCAGCAGGTCGAAGGGAGGGATCTGGTCAGATACGCAGTATTTT
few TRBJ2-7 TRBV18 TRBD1 CASSLQGQGVYEQYF TGTGCCAGCTCACTGCAGGGACAGGGCGTTTACGAGCAGTACTTC
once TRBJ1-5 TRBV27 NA CASRSGDDQPQHF TGTGCCAGCAGATCCGGGGACGATCAGCCCCAGCATTTT
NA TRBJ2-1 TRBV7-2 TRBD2 CASSLAHGRVDEQFF TGTGCCAGCAGCTTAGCCCACGGGAGGGTCGATGAGCAGTTCTTC
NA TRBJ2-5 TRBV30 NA CAGAPRQQETQYF TGTGCCGGAGCCCCGAGACAACAAGAGACCCAGTACTTC
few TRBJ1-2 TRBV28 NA CASSLDLAPGYGYTF TGTGCCAGCAGCCTGGACCTAGCCCCAGGATATGGCTACACCTTC
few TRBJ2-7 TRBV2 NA CASSENGPGQYF TGTGCCAGCAGTGAGAATGGGCCGGGGCAGTACTTC
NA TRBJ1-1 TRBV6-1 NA CASEYLGNTAEAFF TGTGCTTCCGAGTATCTCGGCAATACCGCTGAAGCTTTCTTT
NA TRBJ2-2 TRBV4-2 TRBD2 CASSQEGGRSTGELFF TGTGCCAGCAGCCAAGAGGGCGGGAGAAGCACCGGGGAGCTGTTTTTT
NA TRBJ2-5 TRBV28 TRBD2 CASSLPSGQAMTQYF TGTGCCAGCAGTTTACCTAGCGGGCAGGCGATGACCCAGTACTTC